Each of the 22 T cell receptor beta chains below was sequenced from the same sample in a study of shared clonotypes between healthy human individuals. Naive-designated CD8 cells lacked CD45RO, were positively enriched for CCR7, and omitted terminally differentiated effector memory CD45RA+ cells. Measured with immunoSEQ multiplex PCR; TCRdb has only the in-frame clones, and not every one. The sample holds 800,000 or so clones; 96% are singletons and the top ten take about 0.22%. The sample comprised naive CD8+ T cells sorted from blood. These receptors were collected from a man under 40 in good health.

CDR3 protein: CASSQGAGEAFF. CDR3 DNA sequence: TGTGCCAGCAGCCAGGGGGCTGGGGAAGCTTTCTTT. The chain has TRBV9 and TRBJ1-1, with 8 nucleotides matching TRBD1. V was pared by 4 bases and J by 8 bases, with 4 bases of the junction left unmatched. Germline-derived CDR1 and CDR2 are SGDLS and YYNGEE. The CDR3 has 12 amino acids. The variable domain in full, with the rest retrieved from reference TRBV9 and TRBJ1-1, is DSGVTQTPKHLITATGQRVTLRCSPRSGDLSVYWYQQSLDQGLQFLIQYYNGEERAKGNILERFSAQQFPDLHSELNLSSLELGDSALYFCASSQGAGEAFFGQGTRLTVV.

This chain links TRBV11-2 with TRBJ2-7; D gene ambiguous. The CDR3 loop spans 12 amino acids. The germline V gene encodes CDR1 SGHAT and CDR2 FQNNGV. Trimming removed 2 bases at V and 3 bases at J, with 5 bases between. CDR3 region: CASSLIFYEQYF. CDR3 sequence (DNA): TGTGCCAGCAGCTTAATTTTCTACGAGCAGTACTTC.

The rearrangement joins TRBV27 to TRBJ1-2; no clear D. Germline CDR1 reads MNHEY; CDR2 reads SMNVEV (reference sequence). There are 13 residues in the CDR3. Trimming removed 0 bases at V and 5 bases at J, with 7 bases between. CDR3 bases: TGTGCCAGCAGTTTATCGGCGGGTTATGGCTACACCTTC. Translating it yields CASSLSAGYGYTF.

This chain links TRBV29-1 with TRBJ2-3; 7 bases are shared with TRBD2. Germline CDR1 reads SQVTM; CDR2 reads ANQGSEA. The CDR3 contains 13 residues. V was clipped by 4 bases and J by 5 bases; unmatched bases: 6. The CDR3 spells CSVVGTNVDTQYF. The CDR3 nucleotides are TGCAGCGTTGTCGGGACTAACGTAGATACGCAGTATTTT.

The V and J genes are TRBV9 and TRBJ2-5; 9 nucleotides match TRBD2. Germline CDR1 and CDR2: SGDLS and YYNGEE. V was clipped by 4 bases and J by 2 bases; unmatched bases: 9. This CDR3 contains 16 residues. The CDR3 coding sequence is TGTGCCAGCAGCCCAAGACTAGCGGACACGCAAGAGACCCAGTACTTC. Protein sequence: CASSPRLADTQETQYF. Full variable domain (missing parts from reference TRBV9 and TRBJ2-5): DSGVTQTPKHLITATGQRVTLRCSPRSGDLSVYWYQQSLDQGLQFLIQYYNGEERAKGNILERFSAQQFPDLHSELNLSSLELGDSALYFCASSPRLADTQETQYFGPGTRLLVL.

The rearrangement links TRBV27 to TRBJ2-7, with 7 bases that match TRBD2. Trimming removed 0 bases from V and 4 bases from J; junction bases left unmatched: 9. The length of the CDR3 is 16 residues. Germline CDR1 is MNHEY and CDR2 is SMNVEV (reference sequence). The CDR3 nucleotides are TGTGCCAGCAGTTTATCATCCGGTGAGCGGGGTTACGAGCAGTACTTC. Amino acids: CASSLSSGERGYEQYF.

CDR3 in amino acids: CSVASASYNEQFF. In nucleotides, the CDR3 is TGCAGCGTTGCGTCAGCCTCCTACAATGAGCAGTTCTTC. The chain carries TRBV29-1 and TRBJ2-1; D is undetermined. Germline V gene sequence: CDR1 SQVTM, CDR2 ANQGSEA. CDR3 length: 13 residues. Deletions cut 4 bases from V and 0 bases from J, with 7 bases between.

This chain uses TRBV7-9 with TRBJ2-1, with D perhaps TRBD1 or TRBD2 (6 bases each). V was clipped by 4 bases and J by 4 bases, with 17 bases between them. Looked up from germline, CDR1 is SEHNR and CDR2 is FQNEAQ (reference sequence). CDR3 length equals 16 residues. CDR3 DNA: TGTGCCAGCAGCTATAGTGGAGGGGGAAGGTACAATGAGCAGTTCTTC. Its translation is CASSYSGGGRYNEQFF.

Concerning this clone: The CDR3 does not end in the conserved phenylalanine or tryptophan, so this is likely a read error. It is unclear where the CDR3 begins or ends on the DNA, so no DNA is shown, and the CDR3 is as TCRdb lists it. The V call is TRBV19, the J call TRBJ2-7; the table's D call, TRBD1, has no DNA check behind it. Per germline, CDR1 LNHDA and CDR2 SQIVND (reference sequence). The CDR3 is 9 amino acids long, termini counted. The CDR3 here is CASSIGHLN.

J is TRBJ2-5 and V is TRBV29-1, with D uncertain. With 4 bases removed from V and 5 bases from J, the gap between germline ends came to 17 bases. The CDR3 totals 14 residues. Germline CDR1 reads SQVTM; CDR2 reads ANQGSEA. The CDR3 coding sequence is TGCAGCGTTGGTCGGGCCTCTCCTATGGAGACCCAGTACTTC. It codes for CSVGRASPMETQYF.

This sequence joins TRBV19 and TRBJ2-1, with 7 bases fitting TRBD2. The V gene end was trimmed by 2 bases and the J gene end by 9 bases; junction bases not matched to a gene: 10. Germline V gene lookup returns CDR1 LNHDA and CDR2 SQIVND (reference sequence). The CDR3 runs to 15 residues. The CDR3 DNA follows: TGTGCCAGTAGTATAACAATAGGGAGGGGAGGTGAGCAGTTCTTC. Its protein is CASSITIGRGGEQFF.

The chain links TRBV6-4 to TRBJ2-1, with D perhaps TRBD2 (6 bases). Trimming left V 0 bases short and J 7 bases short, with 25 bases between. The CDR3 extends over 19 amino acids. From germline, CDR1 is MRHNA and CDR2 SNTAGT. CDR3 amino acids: CASSDSGLPAGRPENEQFF. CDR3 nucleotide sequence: TGTGCCAGCAGTGACTCTGGTCTTCCGGCGGGACGGCCCGAGAATGAGCAGTTCTTC.

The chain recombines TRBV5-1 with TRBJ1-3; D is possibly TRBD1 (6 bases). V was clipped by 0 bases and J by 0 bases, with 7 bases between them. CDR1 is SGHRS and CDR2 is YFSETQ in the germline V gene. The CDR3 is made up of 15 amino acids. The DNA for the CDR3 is TGCGCCAGCAGCTTGGAGGGGGTCTCTGGAAACACCATATATTTT. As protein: CASSLEGVSGNTIYF.

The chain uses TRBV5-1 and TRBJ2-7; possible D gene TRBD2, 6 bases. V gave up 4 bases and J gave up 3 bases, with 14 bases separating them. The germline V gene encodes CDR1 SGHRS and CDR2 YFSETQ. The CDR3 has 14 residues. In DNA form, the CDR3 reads TGCGCCAGCAGCCCCGAGACTAGGTTCTACGAGCAGTACTTC. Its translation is CASSPETRFYEQYF.

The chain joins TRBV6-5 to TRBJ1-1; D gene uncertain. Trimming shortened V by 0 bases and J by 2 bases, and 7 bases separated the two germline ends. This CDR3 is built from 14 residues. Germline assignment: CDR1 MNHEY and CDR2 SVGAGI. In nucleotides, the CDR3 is TGTGCCAGCAGTTACTCTTCCAGCAACACTGAAGCTTTCTTT. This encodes CASSYSSSNTEAFF.

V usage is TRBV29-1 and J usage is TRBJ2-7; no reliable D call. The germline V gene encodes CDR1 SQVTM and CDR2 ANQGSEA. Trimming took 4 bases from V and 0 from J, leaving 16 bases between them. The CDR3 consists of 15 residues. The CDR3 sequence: CSVGPSASASYEQYF. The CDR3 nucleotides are TGCAGCGTTGGTCCTAGTGCAAGCGCCTCCTACGAGCAGTACTTC.

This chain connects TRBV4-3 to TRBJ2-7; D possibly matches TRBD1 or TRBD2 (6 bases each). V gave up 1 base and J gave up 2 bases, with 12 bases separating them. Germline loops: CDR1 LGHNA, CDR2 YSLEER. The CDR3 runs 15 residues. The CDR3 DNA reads TGCGCCAGCAGCCAAGCTTGGGGGGACACCTACGAGCAGTACTTC. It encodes CASSQAWGDTYEQYF.

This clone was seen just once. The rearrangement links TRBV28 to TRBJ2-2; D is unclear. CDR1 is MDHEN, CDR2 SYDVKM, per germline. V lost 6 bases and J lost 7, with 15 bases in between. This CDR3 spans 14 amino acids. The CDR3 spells CASSLGPFNGELFF. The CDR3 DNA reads TGTGCCAGCAGCCTAGGCCCATTTAACGGGGAGCTGTTTTTT.

The CDR3 DNA reads TGTGCCAGCAGTGTCTCGACAGGGCTAGGAGCAACTAATGAAAAACTGTTTTTT. Protein product: CASSVSTGLGATNEKLFF. This chain links TRBV25-1 with TRBJ1-4; 7 bases agree with TRBD1. Trimming removed 4 bases from V and 0 bases from J; junction bases left unmatched: 11. This CDR3 spans 18 amino acids. Germline V gene data show CDR1 as MGHDK and CDR2 as SYGVNS. Filled out from reference TRBV25-1 and TRBJ1-4, the complete variable domain reads EADIYQTPRYLVIGTGKKITLECSQTMGHDKMYWYQQDPGMELHLIHYSYGVNSTEKGDLSSESTVSRIRTEHFPLTLESARPSHTSQYLCASSVSTGLGATNEKLFFGSGTQLSVL.

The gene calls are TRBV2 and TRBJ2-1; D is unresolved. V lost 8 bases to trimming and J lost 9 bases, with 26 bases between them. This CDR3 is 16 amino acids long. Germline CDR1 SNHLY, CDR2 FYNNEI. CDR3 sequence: CASLPNSRVSSGEQFF. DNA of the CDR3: TGTGCCAGCCTCCCTAACTCAAGGGTGTCATCAGGTGAGCAGTTCTTC.

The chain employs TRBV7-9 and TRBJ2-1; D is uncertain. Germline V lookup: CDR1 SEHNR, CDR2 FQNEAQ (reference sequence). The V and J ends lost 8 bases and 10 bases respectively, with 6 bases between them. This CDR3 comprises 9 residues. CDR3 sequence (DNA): TGTGCCAGCGAGAGGGAGCAGTTCTTC. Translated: CASEREQFF.

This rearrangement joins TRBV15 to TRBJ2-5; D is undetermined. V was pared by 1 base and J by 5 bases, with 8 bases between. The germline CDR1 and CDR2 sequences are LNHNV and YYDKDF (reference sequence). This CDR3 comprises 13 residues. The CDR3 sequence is CATSRGWRETQYF. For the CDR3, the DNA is TGTGCCACCAGCAGAGGCTGGCGGGAGACCCAGTACTTC.